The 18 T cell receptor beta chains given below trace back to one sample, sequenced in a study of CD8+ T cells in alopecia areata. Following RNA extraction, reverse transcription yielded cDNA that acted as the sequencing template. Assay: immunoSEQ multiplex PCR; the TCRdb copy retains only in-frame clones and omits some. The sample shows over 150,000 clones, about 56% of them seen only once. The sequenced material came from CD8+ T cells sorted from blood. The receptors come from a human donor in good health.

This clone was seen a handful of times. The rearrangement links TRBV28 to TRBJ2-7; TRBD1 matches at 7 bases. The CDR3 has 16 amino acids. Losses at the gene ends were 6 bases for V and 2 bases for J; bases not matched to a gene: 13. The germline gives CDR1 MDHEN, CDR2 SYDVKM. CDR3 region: CASSPSTDRVPYEQYF. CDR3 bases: TGTGCCAGCAGCCCGAGTACCGACAGGGTTCCCTACGAGCAGTACTTC.

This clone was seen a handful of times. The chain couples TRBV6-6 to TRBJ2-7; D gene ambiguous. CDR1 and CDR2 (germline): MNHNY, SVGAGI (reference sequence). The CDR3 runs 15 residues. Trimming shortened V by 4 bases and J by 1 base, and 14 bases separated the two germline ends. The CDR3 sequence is CASSSGMWESYEQYF. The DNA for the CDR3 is TGTGCCAGCAGTTCAGGCATGTGGGAATCCTACGAGCAGTACTTC.

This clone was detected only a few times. CDR3 in DNA: TGTGCCAGCAGCTATACAGGTCTGGACGGGGCCAACGTCCTGACTTTC. Translation: CASSYTGLDGANVLTF. This rearrangement joins TRBV5-6 to TRBJ2-6; D possibly corresponds to TRBD1 (5 bases). CDR1 and CDR2 (germline): SGHDT, YYEEEE. Trimming shortened V by 3 bases and J by 4 bases, and 14 bases separated the two germline ends. The CDR3 is 16 amino acids.

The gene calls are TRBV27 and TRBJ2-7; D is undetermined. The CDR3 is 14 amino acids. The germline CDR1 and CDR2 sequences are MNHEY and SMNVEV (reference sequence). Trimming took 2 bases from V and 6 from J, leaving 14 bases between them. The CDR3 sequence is CASSLLPRKTEQYF. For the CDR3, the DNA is TGTGCCAGCAGTTTACTCCCCCGGAAAACCGAGCAGTACTTC.

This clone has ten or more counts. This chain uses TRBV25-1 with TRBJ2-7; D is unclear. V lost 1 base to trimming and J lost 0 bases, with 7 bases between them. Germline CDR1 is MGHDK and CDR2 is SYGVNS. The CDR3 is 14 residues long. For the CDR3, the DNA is TGTGCCAGCAGTGAATCAGCTTTCTCCTACGAGCAGTACTTC. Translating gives CASSESAFSYEQYF.

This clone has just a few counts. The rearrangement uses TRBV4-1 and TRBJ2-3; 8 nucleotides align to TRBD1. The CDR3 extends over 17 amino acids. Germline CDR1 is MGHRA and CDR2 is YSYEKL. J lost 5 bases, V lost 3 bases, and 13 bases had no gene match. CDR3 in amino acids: CASSHQGARTRGDTQYF. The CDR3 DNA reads TGCGCCAGCAGCCATCAGGGGGCTAGGACCCGTGGAGATACGCAGTATTTT.

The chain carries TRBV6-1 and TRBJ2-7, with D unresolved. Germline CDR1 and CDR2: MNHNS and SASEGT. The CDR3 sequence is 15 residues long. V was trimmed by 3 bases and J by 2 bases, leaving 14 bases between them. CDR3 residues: CASSDPIDPPYEQYF. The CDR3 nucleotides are TGTGCCAGCAGTGACCCGATCGACCCTCCCTACGAGCAGTACTTC.

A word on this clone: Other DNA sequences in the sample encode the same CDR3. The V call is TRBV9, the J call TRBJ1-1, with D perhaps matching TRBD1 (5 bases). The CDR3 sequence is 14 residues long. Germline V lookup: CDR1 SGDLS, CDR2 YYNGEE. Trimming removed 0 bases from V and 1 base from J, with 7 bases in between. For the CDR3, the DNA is TGTGCCAGCAGCGTAGGAGGGGCGAACACTGAAGCTTTCTTT. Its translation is CASSVGGANTEAFF.

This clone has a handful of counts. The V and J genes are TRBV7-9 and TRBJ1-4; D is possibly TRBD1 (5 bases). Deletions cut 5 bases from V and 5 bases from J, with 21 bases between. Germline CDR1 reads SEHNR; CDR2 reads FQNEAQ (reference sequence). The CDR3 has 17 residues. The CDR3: CASSPDQGMGGNEKLFF. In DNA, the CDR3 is TGTGCCAGCAGCCCTGATCAGGGTATGGGAGGGAATGAAAAACTGTTTTTT. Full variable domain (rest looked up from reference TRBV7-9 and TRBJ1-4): DTGVSQNPRHKITKRGQNVTFRCDPISEHNRLYWYRQTLGQGPEFLTYFQNEAQLEKSRLLSDRFSAERPKGSFSTLEIQRTEQGDSAMYLCASSPDQGMGGNEKLFFGSGTQLSVL.

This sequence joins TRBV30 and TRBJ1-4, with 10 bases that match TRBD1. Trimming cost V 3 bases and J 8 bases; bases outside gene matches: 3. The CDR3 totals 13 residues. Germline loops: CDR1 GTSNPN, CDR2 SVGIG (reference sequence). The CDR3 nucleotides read TGTGCCTGGAGCGGGACAGGGGTGGAAAAACTGTTTTTT. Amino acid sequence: CAWSGTGVEKLFF.

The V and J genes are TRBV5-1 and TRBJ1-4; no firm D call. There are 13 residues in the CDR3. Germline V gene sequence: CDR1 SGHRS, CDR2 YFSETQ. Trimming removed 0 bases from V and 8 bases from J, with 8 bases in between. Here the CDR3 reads CASSLENGEKLFF. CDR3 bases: TGCGCCAGCAGCTTGGAGAATGGAGAAAAACTGTTTTTT.

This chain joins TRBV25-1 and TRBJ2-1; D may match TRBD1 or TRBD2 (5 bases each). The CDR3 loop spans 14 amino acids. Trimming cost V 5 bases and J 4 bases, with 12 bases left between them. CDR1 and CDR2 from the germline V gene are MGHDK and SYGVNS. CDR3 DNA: TGTGCCAGCAGTTCGAGGGGCCAGTACAATGAGCAGTTCTTC. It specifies CASSSRGQYNEQFF.

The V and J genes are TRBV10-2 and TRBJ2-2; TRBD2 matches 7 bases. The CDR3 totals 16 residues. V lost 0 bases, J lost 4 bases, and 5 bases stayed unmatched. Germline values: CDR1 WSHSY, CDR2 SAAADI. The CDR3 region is CASSESGGIVTGELFF. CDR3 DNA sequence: TGCGCCAGCAGTGAGTCCGGGGGGATCGTCACCGGGGAGCTGTTTTTT.

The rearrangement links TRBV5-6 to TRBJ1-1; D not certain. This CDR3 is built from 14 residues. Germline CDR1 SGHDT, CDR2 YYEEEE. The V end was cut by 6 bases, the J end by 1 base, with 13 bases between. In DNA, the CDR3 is TGTGCCAGCACCTCCGGGCCGCCGAACACTGAAGCTTTCTTT. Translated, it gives CASTSGPPNTEAFF.

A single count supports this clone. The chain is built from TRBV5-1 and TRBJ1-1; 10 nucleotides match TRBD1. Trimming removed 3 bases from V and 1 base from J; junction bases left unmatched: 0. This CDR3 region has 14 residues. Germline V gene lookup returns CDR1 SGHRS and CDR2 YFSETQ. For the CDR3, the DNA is TGCGCCAGCAGCTGGACAGGGGGGAACACTGAAGCTTTCTTT. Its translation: CASSWTGGNTEAFF.

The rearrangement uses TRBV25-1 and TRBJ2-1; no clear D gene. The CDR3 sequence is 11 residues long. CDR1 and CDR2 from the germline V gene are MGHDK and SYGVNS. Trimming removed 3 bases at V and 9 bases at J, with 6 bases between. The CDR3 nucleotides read TGTGCCAGCAGTGAGGTGGGTGAGCAGTTCTTC. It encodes CASSEVGEQFF.

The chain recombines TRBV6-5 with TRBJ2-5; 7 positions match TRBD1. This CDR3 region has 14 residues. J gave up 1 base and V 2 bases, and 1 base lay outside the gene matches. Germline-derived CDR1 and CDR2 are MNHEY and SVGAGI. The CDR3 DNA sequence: TGTGCCAGCAGTTACGAGGGGGCCCAAGAGACCCAGTACTTC. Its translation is CASSYEGAQETQYF.

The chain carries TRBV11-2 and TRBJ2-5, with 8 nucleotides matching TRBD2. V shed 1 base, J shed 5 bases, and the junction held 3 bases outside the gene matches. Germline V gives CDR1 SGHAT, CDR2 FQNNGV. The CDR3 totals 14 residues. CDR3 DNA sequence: TGTGCCAGCAGCTTAGCGGGGGGGCGGGAGACCCAGTACTTC. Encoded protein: CASSLAGGRETQYF.